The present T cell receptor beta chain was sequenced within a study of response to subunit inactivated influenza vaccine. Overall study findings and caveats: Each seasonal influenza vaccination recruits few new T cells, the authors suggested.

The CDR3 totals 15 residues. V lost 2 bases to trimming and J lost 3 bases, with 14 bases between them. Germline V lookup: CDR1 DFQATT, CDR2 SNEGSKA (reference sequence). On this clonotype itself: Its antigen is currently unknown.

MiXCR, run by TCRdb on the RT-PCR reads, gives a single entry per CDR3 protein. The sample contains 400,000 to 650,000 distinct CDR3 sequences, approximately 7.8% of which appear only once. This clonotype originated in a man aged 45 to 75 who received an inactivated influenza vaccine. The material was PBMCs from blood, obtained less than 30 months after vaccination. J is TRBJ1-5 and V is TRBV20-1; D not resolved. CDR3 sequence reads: CSARPKGRNNQPQHF. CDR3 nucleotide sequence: TGCAGTGCTAGACCTAAAGGACGGAACAATCAGCCCCAGCATTTT.